The 16 T cell receptor beta chains listed next were all sequenced from one sample in a study of blood T cells in healthy people across ages. Alongside a J-beta primer mix, a sample-barcoded 5' primer served in a second PCR lasting roughly 7 to 11 cycles. TCRdb re-derived calls from the 5' RACE reads in MiXCR, one entry per CDR3 protein. The top ten hold 3% to 4.5% of the sample, which has hundreds of thousands of distinct CDR3 sequences, roughly 21% seen once. Sequenced: blood. These receptors came from a man aged 65 to 79 in good health.

A few counts support this clonotype. This chain connects TRBV9 to TRBJ2-5, with D perhaps given as TRBD1 or TRBD2 (5 bases each). The J call is uncertain, as TRBJ2-1 better fits the DNA end. Germline values: CDR1 SGDLS, CDR2 YYNGEE. The CDR3 length is 14 residues. DNA of the CDR3: TGTGCCAGCAGCGTTCGGGACGTAAACAATGAGCAGTTCTTC. Its protein is CASSVRDVNNEQFF.

The chain employs TRBV7-9 and TRBJ2-4; perhaps TRBD1 as D (5 bases). Germline CDR1 SEHNR, CDR2 FQNEAQ (reference sequence). The CDR3 has 16 residues. Trimming pared 1 base from V and 1 base from J, leaving 11 bases between. The chain's CDR3 is CASSLVQGFAKNIQYF. The CDR3, as DNA: TGTGCCAGCAGCTTAGTTCAGGGATTCGCCAAAAACATTCAGTACTTC.

This rearrangement joins TRBV25-1 to TRBJ1-2, with D possibly being TRBD1 (6 bases). The V and J ends lost 2 bases and 9 bases respectively, with 13 bases between them. This CDR3 is built from 13 residues. Per germline, CDR1 MGHDK and CDR2 SYGVNS. CDR3 in amino acids: CASSENAGERYTF. Here the CDR3 DNA reads TGTGCCAGCAGTGAAAATGCAGGGGAGCGCTACACCTTC.

To note about this clonotype: The germline gene is not matched at one end of the junction; a read error may be the cause. This chain links TRBV5-4 with TRBJ2-1; 11 bases are a match to TRBD2. CDR1 SGHNT and CDR2 YYREEE come from the germline V gene (reference sequence). The CDR3 runs to 15 residues. DNA of the CDR3: TGTGCCAACAGCTTGGGACTAGCGGAAAACAATGAGCAGTTCTTC. Translating it yields CANSLGLAENNEQFF.

This clonotype was found many times. The rearrangement joins TRBV4-1 to TRBJ1-4; TRBD1 aligns across 8 bases. With V trimmed by 0 bases and J by 7 bases, 4 bases remained unmatched. CDR3 length equals 15 residues. In germline, CDR1 is MGHRA, CDR2 YSYEKL. CDR3 DNA sequence: TGCGCCAGCAGCCAAGAAGGGACAGGTCCTGAAAAACTGTTTTTT. The encoded protein is CASSQEGTGPEKLFF.

The genes are TRBV12-5 and TRBJ1-2; D uncertain. Germline loops: CDR1 LGHNT, CDR2 FRNRAP. The V end lost 6 bases, the J end lost 8 bases, and 10 bases lay between the germline ends. This CDR3 spans 11 amino acids. The CDR3 sequence: CASGGGEGYTF. The CDR3 DNA sequence: TGTGCTAGTGGGGGTGGAGAGGGCTACACCTTC.

The DNA for the CDR3 is TGCAGTGCTAAGCGGACTTCGAACACCGGGGAGCTGTTTTTT. Protein sequence: CSAKRTSNTGELFF. The V gene is TRBV20-1, the J gene TRBJ2-2, with TRBD2 as a possible D gene (5 bases). Trimming took 4 bases from V and 0 from J, leaving 9 bases between them. Germline V lookup: CDR1 DFQATT, CDR2 SNEGSKA (reference sequence). The CDR3 sequence is 14 residues long.

This clonotype was seen a few times. CDR3 residues: CASSLWGTSGNIQYF. In nucleotides, the CDR3 is TGTGCCAGCAGTCTCTGGGGGACTAGCGGAAACATTCAGTACTTC. The J gene is TRBJ2-4, the V gene TRBV27, with 11 bases matching TRBD2. CDR3 size: 15 residues. V lost 5 bases, J lost 6 bases, and 6 bases stayed unmatched. The germline V gene has CDR1 MNHEY and CDR2 SMNVEV (reference sequence).

Note on this clonotype: At one end, the junction sequence differs from germline, possibly due to a read error. This sequence joins TRBV5-1 and TRBJ2-5; tentatively, D is TRBD2 (5 bases). The CDR3 sequence is 15 residues long. The germline CDR1 and CDR2 sequences are SGHRS and YFSETQ. The CDR3 region is CTSSSGLTLGETQYF. CDR3 bases: TGCACCAGCAGCAGCGGACTGACCTTAGGAGAGACCCAGTACTTC.

V gene TRBV5-6 combines with J gene TRBJ1-4; D call uncertain. Trimming pared 4 bases from V and 7 bases from J, leaving 11 bases between. CDR1 and CDR2 (germline): SGHDT, YYEEEE. This CDR3 has 13 amino acids. The CDR3 bases are TGTGCCAGCAGCAAGGTGGTCGGTGAAAAACTGTTTTTT. Translation gives CASSKVVGEKLFF.

This clonotype occurred a few times. This sequence joins TRBV4-3 and TRBJ2-5; TRBD1 matches at 8 bases. Matching the DNA end better, TRBJ2-1 makes the J call doubtful. The CDR3 runs 15 residues. CDR1 LGHNA and CDR2 YSLEER come from the germline V gene. The CDR3 DNA follows: TGCGCCAGCAGCCAAGATCGACAGGGGAGCAATGAGCAGTTCTTC. As protein: CASSQDRQGSNEQFF.

The chain recombines TRBV29-1 with TRBJ1-2, with no clear D. The CDR3 covers 13 residues. Trimming left V 7 bases short and J 2 bases short, with 14 bases between. CDR1 is SQVTM and CDR2 is ANQGSEA in the germline V gene. In nucleotides, the CDR3 is TGCAGCGCCGGAGACACTCTGAACTATGGCTACACCTTC. It encodes CSAGDTLNYGYTF.

This clonotype appeared a few times. The genes are TRBV10-3 and TRBJ2-3, with 9 bases aligning to TRBD1. Germline CDR1 is ENHRY and CDR2 is SYGVKD. CDR3 length: 16 residues. V was clipped by 7 bases and J by 3 bases; unmatched bases: 11. The CDR3 reads CAITAGRTGETDTQYF. CDR3 DNA sequence: TGTGCCATCACTGCCGGGAGGACAGGGGAAACAGATACGCAGTATTTT.

This clonotype was detected only a few times. The chain uses TRBV7-9 and TRBJ2-7; TRBD1 aligns across 9 bases. CDR1 is SEHNR and CDR2 is FQNEAQ in the germline V gene (reference sequence). The CDR3 spans 15 residues. V trimming: 5 bases; J trimming: 3 bases; junction bases outside the gene matches: 8. The CDR3 nucleotides read TGTGCCAGCAGCGCAACAGGGGGCCTCCACTACGAGCAGTACTTC. Its protein product is CASSATGGLHYEQYF.

J is TRBJ2-1 and V is TRBV10-3, with TRBD2 identical over 12 bases. The J segment lost 10 bases and the V segment lost 0 bases, leaving 7 bases of the junction unmatched. CDR1 ENHRY and CDR2 SYGVKD come from the germline V gene. The CDR3 length is 16 residues. The CDR3 region is CAISESRTSGIGEQFF. DNA for the CDR3: TGTGCCATCAGTGAGTCCAGGACTAGCGGGATCGGGGAGCAGTTCTTC.

Worth noting for this clonotype: One end of the junction is discordant with germline, which a read error may explain. For the CDR3, the DNA is TGTGCCGGCAGCTCCCAACCGGGACAGGAAGCTTTCTTT. This codes for CAGSSQPGQEAFF. V is TRBV13 and J is TRBJ1-1; 7 positions match TRBD1. CDR1 PRHDT and CDR2 FYEKMQ come from the germline V gene (reference sequence). This CDR3 region has 13 residues.